These 3 T cell receptor beta chains were sequenced from one sample in a study of T cells in tumors after PD-1 blockade (dated 2019 in TCRdb). The library was obtained by the immunoSEQ multiplex PCR assay. TCRdb retrieved this table from immuneACCESS and kept in-frame rearrangements only. Not all clones are present; in checked studies, unresolved V genes account for under half, and no reason is known for the remainder. The sample table shows some 60,000 clones, and roughly 75% are seen once. The leading ten clones occupy roughly an eighth of the sample. What the time point label conveys for this sample: before anti-PD-1 therapy. The sequenced sample was PBMCs, obtained before anti-PD-1 treatment. Receptors originate from a human donor with basal cell carcinoma.

This chain joins TRBV20-1 and TRBJ2-1, with D unclear. The CDR3 loop spans 11 amino acids. The V end was cut by 2 bases, the J end by 2 bases, with 1 base between. The germline CDR1 and CDR2 sequences are DFQATT and SNEGSKA (reference sequence). The DNA of the CDR3 is TGCAGTGCTAGACCCTACAATGAGCAGTTCTTC. Encoded protein: CSARPYNEQFF.

The CDR3 reads CASTSPSGGVMNEQFF. CDR3 sequence (DNA): TGTGCCAGCACCTCCCCTAGCGGGGGGGTTATGAATGAGCAGTTCTTC. V usage is TRBV18 and J usage is TRBJ2-1; 12 nucleotides match TRBD2. CDR1 and CDR2 from the germline V gene are KGHSH and LQKENI. J was trimmed by 7 bases and V by 8 bases; bases with no gene match: 12. The CDR3 loop spans 16 amino acids.

The chain joins TRBV5-1 to TRBJ2-5; D possibly uses TRBD1 or TRBD2 (5 bases each). The CDR3 is made up of 16 amino acids. Germline-derived CDR1 and CDR2 are SGHRS and YFSETQ. Trimming took off 2 bases at V and 5 bases at J, with 19 bases between the two ends. The CDR3 bases are TGCGCCAGCAGCTTCGGAGTAGGGGACCGCAGGGAGACCCAGTACTTC. Translation gives CASSFGVGDRRETQYF.